This is a list of T cell receptor beta chains from one sample in a study of shared clonotypes between healthy human individuals. Libraries were prepared by immunoSEQ multiplex PCR; TCRdb keeps only in-frame clonotypes and omits some of them. The sample contains a few hundred thousand clones, over 95% of which appear only once. Input material: naive CD8+ T cells sorted from blood. The receptors here all came from a woman under 40 in good health. The CDR3 runs from the conserved cysteine through the conserved F or W. D genes are given only for firm matches. Clone size, where shown, is once, few, many, or a class for clones that have expanded.

v_gene	j_gene	abundance	d_gene	CDR3nt	CDR3aa
TRBV14	TRBJ2-2	-	TRBD1	TGTGCCAGCAGCCAAGGAGTCGGACAGGGCTCCACCCCCAGCGGGGAGCTGTTTTTT	CASSQGVGQGSTPSGELFF
TRBV28	TRBJ2-7	-	TRBD1	TGTGCCAGCAGCCCCGTGTCGGACAGGGACTCCTACGAGCAGTACTTC	CASSPVSDRDSYEQYF
TRBV5-1	TRBJ2-3	-	-	TGCGCCAGCAGCTTGGACGCTAGCACAGATACGCAGTATTTT	CASSLDASTDTQYF
TRBV5-4	TRBJ2-7	-	-	TGTGCCAGCAGCACCTTGGGACCTGAAGCCGAGCAGTACTTC	CASSTLGPEAEQYF
TRBV27	TRBJ1-2	-	TRBD1	TGTGCCAGCAGTTGGGGGACAGGCCTCGACTATGGCTACACCTTC	CASSWGTGLDYGYTF
TRBV7-9	TRBJ2-1	-	-	TGTGCCAGCAGCTTTCCCCGCCGCGATGAGCAGTTCTTC	CASSFPRRDEQFF
TRBV9	TRBJ2-4	-	-	TGTGCCAGCAGCGTAGTAGGAGGGAGCCCTGGGCCCAAAAACATTCAGTACTTC	CASSVVGGSPGPKNIQYF
TRBV9	TRBJ2-5	-	-	TGTGCCAGCAGCCCCCAGAGCGGTGGGACGGAAGAGACCCAGTACTTC	CASSPQSGGTEETQYF
TRBV10-1	TRBJ2-7	-	-	TGCGCCAGCAGTATGTCCGGTTACGAGCAGTACTTC	CASSMSGYEQYF
TRBV6-6	TRBJ1-4	-	TRBD1	TGTGCCAGCAGTTCGACAGGGGGAGGGATAGGTGAAAAACTGTTTTTT	CASSSTGGGIGEKLFF
TRBV4-1	TRBJ2-5	-	TRBD1	TGCGCCAGCAGCGGTCCCGGGACAGAGTTTCAAGAGACCCAGTACTTC	CASSGPGTEFQETQYF
TRBV14	TRBJ2-3	once	TRBD1	TGTGCCAGCAGCCAACGGGACAGGGGGAAGCGGGAGGCAAAATATACGCAGTATTTT	CASSQRDRGKREAKYTQYF
TRBV11-2	TRBJ1-4	-	-	TGTGCCAGCAGCTTAGTCCTCGGGGGGGCTAATGAAAAACTGTTTTTT	CASSLVLGGANEKLFF
TRBV4-1	TRBJ2-7	-	-	TGCGCCAGCAGCCAATCCCGGGAGAGGGAGGCCTACGAGCAGTACTTC	CASSQSREREAYEQYF
TRBV6-1	TRBJ2-1	-	-	TGTGCCTCCAGGATGCCAGAAGAAAATGAGCAGTTCTTC	CASRMPEENEQFF
TRBV9	TRBJ1-1	once	-	TGTGCCAGCAGCCTGAATCAGATGAACACTGAAGCTTTCTTT	CASSLNQMNTEAFF
TRBV7-9	TRBJ2-7	-	-	TGTGCCAGCAGCTTAGCCAACTCCCCCTACGAGCAGTACTTC	CASSLANSPYEQYF
TRBV4-1	TRBJ2-3	-	TRBD1	TGCGCCAGCAGCCAAGTCGACAGGGCAGGAGATACGCAGTATTTT	CASSQVDRAGDTQYF
TRBV5-4	TRBJ2-1	-	-	TGTGCCAGCAGCTTGATCAATGAGCAGTTCTTC	CASSLINEQFF
TRBV9	TRBJ1-2	-	-	TGTGCCAGCAGCGTAGGGGGGACGGCGTACTATGGCTACACCTTC	CASSVGGTAYYGYTF
TRBV27	TRBJ2-6	-	-	TGTGCCAGCAGTGCCTTAGGACGGAGCTCTGGGGCCAACGTCCTGACTTTC	CASSALGRSSGANVLTF
TRBV20-1	TRBJ2-5	-	-	TGCAGTGCTAGCCAACTAGAGACCCAGTACTTC	CSASQLETQYF
TRBV18	TRBJ2-2	-	TRBD2	TGTGCCAGCTCACCAGTCATAGGGACTACTCTAATCACGAACACCGGGGAGCTGTTTTTT	CASSPVIGTTLITNTGELFF
TRBV7-9	TRBJ2-3	-	-	TGTGCCAGCAGCCTACCGTCCACAGATACGCAGTATTTT	CASSLPSTDTQYF
TRBV2	TRBJ2-4	-	-	TGTGCCAGCAGTGAAGGAGGGGGCCAGGGACTAGCCAAAAACATTCAGTACTTC	CASSEGGGQGLAKNIQYF
TRBV9	TRBJ2-1	once	TRBD2	TGTGCCAGCAGCGCCGGGACTAGCGGTCACAATGAGCAGTTCTTC	CASSAGTSGHNEQFF
TRBV7-9	TRBJ2-1	-	TRBD2	TGTGCCAGCAGCCCCAGGGCGGGGGGCAATGAGCAGTTCTTC	CASSPRAGGNEQFF